The 32 T cell receptor beta chains in this list originate from one sample, sequenced in a study of CD8 T cells in Susac syndrome. RNA, at roughly 0.5 to 1 ug, was reverse transcribed with random hexamers. MiXCR was run by TCRdb on the immunoSEQ multiplex PCR reads, yielding one entry per CDR3 protein. Altogether about 200,000 distinct CDR3 sequences are present, about 95% being singletons, with the ten largest covering just under 0.095%. The material sequenced was CD4+ T cells from PBMCs. Receptors were obtained from a human donor with multiple sclerosis.

This sequence joins TRBV20-1 and TRBJ2-1, with 12 positions matching TRBD2. Looked up from germline, CDR1 is DFQATT and CDR2 is SNEGSKA (reference sequence). Trimming at V came to 5 bases and at J to 6 bases, leaving 5 bases not matched to a gene. The CDR3 is 14 amino acids. The DNA of the CDR3 is TGCAGTGCTGCTAGCGGGGGGGCGGTCAATGAGCAGTTCTTC. It yields the protein CSAASGGAVNEQFF.

The chain employs TRBV7-9 and TRBJ1-1; tentatively, D is TRBD1 (6 bases). The CDR3 is 15 amino acids. The ends were cut back, 5 bases at V and 0 bases at J, with 13 bases in the middle. From germline, CDR1 is SEHNR and CDR2 FQNEAQ (reference sequence). The CDR3 DNA is TGTGCCAGCAGCCCTCAGGGACACGTGAACACTGAAGCTTTCTTT. Translation: CASSPQGHVNTEAFF.

The V call is TRBV27, the J call TRBJ2-1, with TRBD2 matching over 10 bases. Trimming cost V 3 bases and J 0 bases; bases outside gene matches: 2. Germline-derived CDR1 and CDR2 are MNHEY and SMNVEV (reference sequence). The CDR3 consists of 16 residues. The CDR3 sequence: CASSFSGRSSYNEQFF. The CDR3 coding sequence is TGTGCCAGCAGTTTTAGCGGGAGGAGCTCCTACAATGAGCAGTTCTTC.

The chain carries TRBV20-1 and TRBJ1-1; D not certain. CDR1 is DFQATT and CDR2 is SNEGSKA in the germline V gene (reference sequence). This CDR3 comprises 11 residues. Trimming stripped 1 base from V and 7 bases from J, with 7 bases between. The CDR3 region is CSARAILEAFF. DNA for the CDR3: TGCAGTGCTAGAGCGATCCTTGAAGCTTTCTTT.

CDR3 sequence: CASSTTHRGGSPLHF. The CDR3, as DNA: TGTGCCAGTAGCACCACCCACAGGGGCGGCTCACCCCTCCACTTT. The genes are TRBV19 and TRBJ1-6, with 7 bases identical to TRBD1. Germline loops: CDR1 LNHDA, CDR2 SQIVND (reference sequence). This CDR3 has 15 residues. With V trimmed by 6 bases and J by 10 bases, 12 bases remained unmatched.

This chain links TRBV6-6 with TRBJ1-5; no clear D. The germline V gene has CDR1 MNHNY and CDR2 SVGAGI (reference sequence). The CDR3 is 12 residues long. Trimming removed 1 base from V and 4 bases from J, with 2 bases in between. CDR3: CASSYLNQPQHF. Written as DNA, the CDR3 is TGTGCCAGCAGTTACTTAAATCAGCCCCAGCATTTT.

The chain combines TRBV7-2 with TRBJ1-1; tentatively, D is TRBD1 (5 bases). CDR3 length equals 14 residues. V was shortened by 3 bases and J by 4 bases, with 12 bases between the two germline ends. Germline V gene lookup returns CDR1 SGHTA and CDR2 FQGNSA. The CDR3, as DNA: TGTGCCAGCAGCTTTCCTCTCGGGGGCACTGAAGCTTTCTTT. Protein product: CASSFPLGGTEAFF.

The chain recombines TRBV12-3 or TRBV12-4 with TRBJ1-1; D gene unclear. The CDR3 runs to 14 residues. V dropped 5 bases and J dropped 3 bases, with 13 bases sitting between them. The CDR3 loop reads CASSLRSPHTEAFF. CDR3 in DNA: TGTGCCAGCAGTCTGAGATCACCACACACTGAAGCTTTCTTT.

The chain combines TRBV23-1 with TRBJ1-4; 7 bases align to TRBD1. TRBV23-1 is reported as an ORF; its role is uncertain. Trimming took 2 bases from V and 5 from J; bases not matched to a gene: 11. This CDR3 comprises 17 residues. CDR3 in amino acids: CASSQRLLTGLNEKLFF. The DNA of the CDR3 is TGCGCCAGCAGTCAACGTCTCCTGACAGGGCTGAATGAAAAACTGTTTTTT.

V and J are TRBV5-4 and TRBJ2-7; a possible D gene is TRBD2 (5 bases). Germline loops: CDR1 SGHNT, CDR2 YYREEE (reference sequence). Trimming left V 3 bases short and J 0 bases short, with 13 bases between. The CDR3 spans 15 residues. The CDR3 sequence is CASSSERSSSYEQYF. The CDR3 DNA reads TGTGCCAGCAGCTCTGAGCGGTCGAGCTCCTACGAGCAGTACTTC.

The V call is TRBV15, the J call TRBJ1-1; D ambiguous. CDR1 is LNHNV, CDR2 YYDKDF, per germline (reference sequence). Trimming pared 4 bases from V and 3 bases from J, leaving 6 bases between. This CDR3 contains 12 residues. CDR3 residues: CATSTVHTEAFF. The CDR3 DNA reads TGTGCCACCAGCACAGTCCACACTGAAGCTTTCTTT.

The chain combines TRBV7-2 with TRBJ2-5, with 8 bases aligning to TRBD1. This CDR3 region has 14 residues. V lost 3 bases and J lost 5; bases outside the gene matches: 5. Germline values: CDR1 SGHTA, CDR2 FQGNSA. In DNA, the CDR3 is TGTGCCAGCAGCTTGGACAGGGTGGTGGAGACCCAGTACTTC. Its protein product is CASSLDRVVETQYF.

The V gene is TRBV27, the J gene TRBJ2-7, with 7 bases aligning to TRBD2. Germline-derived CDR1 and CDR2 are MNHEY and SMNVEV (reference sequence). The V gene end was trimmed by 3 bases and the J gene end by 7 bases; junction bases not matched to a gene: 0. The CDR3 contains 11 residues. As DNA, the CDR3 is TGTGCCAGCAGTTTCGGGGGGGAGCAGTACTTC. This sequence encodes CASSFGGEQYF.

The chain has TRBV3-1 and TRBJ1-1; D uncertain. CDR3 length: 15 amino acids. Germline CDR1 is LGHDT and CDR2 is YNNKEL (reference sequence). V lost 1 base and J 1 base, leaving 10 bases between the germline ends. The CDR3 protein is CASSQARQKNTEAFF. CDR3 nucleotides: TGTGCCAGCAGCCAAGCTCGGCAAAAGAACACTGAAGCTTTCTTT.

This chain uses TRBV3-1 with TRBJ2-4; D might be TRBD1 (6 bases). Germline V gene data show CDR1 as LGHDT and CDR2 as YNNKEL (reference sequence). With 3 bases removed from V and 0 bases from J, the gap between germline ends came to 15 bases. The CDR3 loop spans 17 amino acids. The DNA of the CDR3 is TGTGCCAGCAGCCATTTCCGGGACAAAGTAGCCAAAAACATTCAGTACTTC. Protein product: CASSHFRDKVAKNIQYF.

This clonotype was seen only once. This chain links TRBV5-6 with TRBJ2-1; 11 bases are shared with TRBD2. CDR1 and CDR2 (germline): SGHDT, YYEEEE. The CDR3 length is 16 residues. Losses at the gene ends were 2 bases for V and 9 bases for J; bases not matched to a gene: 10. CDR3 loop: CASSFWVGTSGFEQFF. As DNA, the CDR3 is TGTGCCAGCAGCTTTTGGGTCGGGACTAGCGGATTTGAGCAGTTCTTC.

J is TRBJ2-3 and V is TRBV24-1, with TRBD2 identical over 9 bases. With V trimmed by 3 bases and J by 2 bases, 8 bases remained unmatched. The CDR3 totals 17 residues. The V gene's germline CDR1 is KGHDR and CDR2 SFDVKD. CDR3 in amino acids: CATSDPREGRDTDTQYF. Written as DNA, the CDR3 is TGTGCCACCAGTGATCCGCGGGAGGGTAGGGACACAGATACGCAGTATTTT.

The chain has TRBV18 and TRBJ2-7; TRBD1 is a possible D gene (5 bases). CDR1 KGHSH and CDR2 LQKENI come from the germline V gene. This CDR3 comprises 14 residues. V was clipped by 0 bases and J by 0 bases, with 6 bases between them. In DNA form, the CDR3 reads TGTGCCAGCTCACCACCGACAGTCTCCTACGAGCAGTACTTC. Residues: CASSPPTVSYEQYF. The full variable domain, its missing parts supplied by reference TRBV18 and TRBJ2-7, is NAGVMQNPRHLVRRRGQEARLRCSPMKGHSHVYWYRQLPEEGLKFMVYLQKENIIDESGMPKERFSAEFPKEGPSILRIQQVVRGDSAAYFCASSPPTVSYEQYFGPGTRLTVT.

The rearrangement links TRBV15 to TRBJ1-5, with D perhaps matching TRBD1 (6 bases). The ends were cut back, 0 bases at V and 6 bases at J, with 9 bases in the middle. Germline V gene lookup returns CDR1 LNHNV and CDR2 YYDKDF (reference sequence). This CDR3 has 14 amino acids. In nucleotides, the CDR3 is TGTGCCACCAGCAGAGATAAGGGGGGTCAGCCCCAGCATTTT. This encodes CATSRDKGGQPQHF.

CDR3 sequence: CASSGGQTYGYTF. Here the CDR3 DNA reads TGTGCCAGCAGTGGGGGACAGACCTATGGCTACACCTTC. J is TRBJ1-2 and V is TRBV2, with TRBD1 identical over 7 bases. This CDR3 contains 13 residues. Germline V gene data show CDR1 as SNHLY and CDR2 as FYNNEI. The J segment lost 4 bases and the V segment lost 4 bases, leaving 3 bases of the junction unmatched.

A single count supports this clonotype. This chain joins TRBV14 and TRBJ1-1, with D perhaps TRBD1 (5 bases). The V gene lost 1 base and the J gene lost 11 bases, with 17 bases spanning the gap. Germline assignment: CDR1 SGHDN and CDR2 FVKESK. There are 14 residues in the CDR3. In DNA form, the CDR3 reads TGTGCCAGCAGCCAAGGACAGCTCGCGTTTCGGGCTTTCTTT. It codes for CASSQGQLAFRAFF.

The chain couples TRBV24-1 to TRBJ2-7; D not resolved. Germline V gives CDR1 KGHDR, CDR2 SFDVKD. This CDR3 spans 13 amino acids. The V end lost 3 bases, the J end lost 1 base, and 6 bases lay between the germline ends. CDR3 DNA: TGTGCCACCAGTGATCCCTTTTCCTACGAGCAGTACTTC. This sequence encodes CATSDPFSYEQYF.

The chain uses TRBV20-1 and TRBJ2-7; possibly TRBD1 or TRBD2 for D (5 bases each). Germline V lookup: CDR1 DFQATT, CDR2 SNEGSKA (reference sequence). The CDR3 is 19 amino acids. Trimming took off 0 bases at V and 2 bases at J, with 26 bases between the two ends. CDR3 sequence (DNA): TGCAGTGCTAGAGACCGCAAGGAACAACCGGGACGGAGAGCCTACGAGCAGTACTTC. Its protein product is CSARDRKEQPGRRAYEQYF.

V usage is TRBV30 and J usage is TRBJ2-3; unclear D gene. CDR1 and CDR2 (germline): GTSNPN, SVGIG (reference sequence). There are 11 residues in the CDR3. V shed 2 bases and J shed 2 bases, with 2 bases lying between them. The CDR3 here is CAWSPTDTQYF. CDR3 DNA: TGTGCCTGGAGTCCCACAGATACGCAGTATTTT.

The chain recombines TRBV6-1 with TRBJ2-5; 12 bases fit TRBD1. Germline CDR1 and CDR2: MNHNS and SASEGT. The trim removed 6 bases at V and 4 bases at J, leaving 9 bases unmatched. The CDR3 contains 16 residues. The CDR3 is CASRPTGTGGIETQYF. As DNA, the CDR3 is TGTGCCAGCAGACCTACCGGGACAGGGGGCATAGAGACCCAGTACTTC.

V gene TRBV6-6 combines with J gene TRBJ2-7; D is undetermined. CDR1 MNHNY and CDR2 SVGAGI come from the germline V gene (reference sequence). Trimming cost V 2 bases and J 3 bases, with 8 bases left between them. The length of the CDR3 is 13 residues. The CDR3 DNA follows: TGTGCCAGCAGTTACGTGCTGGGCTACGAGCAGTACTTC. Translated, it gives CASSYVLGYEQYF.

The rearrangement joins TRBV20-1 to TRBJ2-7, with D maybe TRBD1 (6 bases). Trimming removed 2 bases from V and 2 bases from J, with 16 bases in between. CDR1 is DFQATT, CDR2 SNEGSKA, per germline (reference sequence). The CDR3 is made up of 15 amino acids. The CDR3 protein is CSARPFGRGTYEQYF. In DNA form, the CDR3 reads TGCAGTGCTAGACCGTTTGGCAGGGGAACCTACGAGCAGTACTTC.

The chain uses TRBV27 and TRBJ2-1, with no clear D. Trimming cost V 0 bases and J 0 bases, with 6 bases left between them. Germline V gene lookup returns CDR1 MNHEY and CDR2 SMNVEV (reference sequence). CDR3 length: 15 residues. CDR3: CASSLSVGSYNEQFF. As DNA, the CDR3 is TGTGCCAGCAGTTTATCAGTGGGCTCCTACAATGAGCAGTTCTTC.

The chain has TRBV20-1 and TRBJ1-2; D is unclear. V lost 6 bases and J 6 bases, leaving 14 bases between the germline ends. Per germline, CDR1 DFQATT and CDR2 SNEGSKA (reference sequence). CDR3 length: 12 amino acids. This CDR3 is CSAHKRPHGYTF. The CDR3 coding sequence is TGCAGTGCCCACAAAAGACCTCATGGCTACACCTTC.

This clonotype was recorded only once. CDR3 nucleotides: TGCAGCGTTGAGCAGGGCGCAGTAGAGACCCAGTACTTC. Protein sequence: CSVEQGAVETQYF. The V and J genes are TRBV29-1 and TRBJ2-5; maybe TRBD1 (5 bases). This CDR3 spans 13 amino acids. The germline V and J ends were trimmed by 3 bases and 4 bases, with 12 bases remaining between them. The V gene's germline CDR1 is SQVTM and CDR2 ANQGSEA.

A word on this clonotype: A read error may account for a junction end that differs from germline. The V call is TRBV6-2 or TRBV6-3, the J call TRBJ2-1; TRBD2 might be the D (6 bases). This CDR3 is built from 15 residues. Germline V gene lookup returns CDR1 MNHEY and CDR2 SVGEGT. CDR3 sequence: CASSPWRTDYNEQLF. The CDR3 nucleotides read TGTGCCAGCTCACCTTGGAGGACGGACTACAATGAGCAGCTCTTC.

The chain combines TRBV12-3 or TRBV12-4 with TRBJ2-1; TRBD2 matches at 13 bases. After removal of 6 bases from V and 4 bases from J, the junction contained 3 bases not matched to a gene. The CDR3 is 15 residues long. The CDR3 region has the DNA TGTGCCAGCAGGGGACTAGCGGGGCCTTACAATGAGCAGTTCTTC. Its translation is CASRGLAGPYNEQFF.